These 21 T cell receptor beta chains share one sample of origin, sequenced in a study of blood T cells in healthy people across ages. Using a J-beta primer mix together with a sample-barcoded 5' primer, a second PCR was run for roughly 7 to 12 cycles. MiXCR, applied by TCRdb to the 5' RACE reads, yields one record per CDR3 protein. The data contain about 1,400,000 distinct CDR3 sequences, 42% of them singletons. Sequencing used blood. The receptor set was obtained from a woman younger than 35 in good health.

This clonotype turned up a few times. The rearrangement links TRBV4-1 to TRBJ2-7; D is perhaps TRBD2 (6 bases). This CDR3 region has 13 residues. V was clipped by 0 bases and J by 7 bases, with 10 bases between them. Germline CDR1 reads MGHRA; CDR2 reads YSYEKL. In DNA form, the CDR3 reads TGCGCCAGCAGCCAAGATCTGGGGGGAGAGCAGTACTTC. It specifies CASSQDLGGEQYF.

The table lists this clonotype with a few counts. The rearrangement joins TRBV6-5 to TRBJ1-2; D unclear. From germline, CDR1 is MNHEY and CDR2 SVGAGI. The CDR3 length is 14 residues. Trimming cost V 4 bases and J 4 bases, with 13 bases left between them. CDR3 sequence reads: CASSSTGRSYGYTF. The CDR3 DNA is TGTGCCAGCAGTTCCACGGGGAGAAGCTATGGCTACACCTTC.

For this clonotype: The junction differs from germline at one of its ends, possibly a read error. The rearrangement links TRBV6-1 to TRBJ1-5, with 8 bases lining up with TRBD1. Germline lookup yields CDR1 MNHNS and CDR2 SASEGT. This CDR3 has 15 amino acids. CDR3 in amino acids: CASSERTGSSQPQHF. CDR3 nucleotides: TGTGCCAGCAGTGAAAGGACAGGGAGCAGTCAGCCCCAGCATTTT.

As DNA, the CDR3 is TGTGCCAGCGGGGTGGCCACTGAAGCTTTCTTT. Translating gives CASGVATEAFF. This sequence joins TRBV2 and TRBJ1-1, with D hard to call. CDR3 length: 11 residues. The germline V gene has CDR1 SNHLY and CDR2 FYNNEI. V was pared by 8 bases and J by 4 bases, with 8 bases between. Combining the CDR3 with reference TRBV2 and TRBJ1-1 gives the whole variable domain EPEVTQTPSHQVTQMGQEVILRCVPISNHLYFYWYRQILGQKVEFLVSFYNNEISEKSEIFDDQFSVERPDGSNFTLKIRSTKLEDSAMYFCASGVATEAFFGQGTRLTVV.

In this sample, this clonotype turned up many times. This chain links TRBV18 with TRBJ2-7, with D unclear. The CDR3 sequence is 12 residues long. V was shortened by 8 bases and J by 1 base, with 9 bases between the two germline ends. The germline CDR1 and CDR2 sequences are KGHSH and LQKENI. CDR3 amino acids: CASSPGSYEQYF. DNA of the CDR3: TGTGCCAGCAGCCCCGGATCCTACGAGCAGTACTTC.

This sequence joins TRBV10-3 and TRBJ1-2; no firm D call. The V and J ends lost 6 bases and 8 bases respectively, with 16 bases between them. The CDR3 spans 13 residues. Germline CDR1 reads ENHRY; CDR2 reads SYGVKD. The CDR3 sequence is CAISSDGEGGYTF. CDR3 DNA sequence: TGTGCCATCAGCTCGGACGGGGAAGGGGGCTACACCTTC.

This clonotype was found many times. V and J are TRBV6-6 and TRBJ1-5, with D possibly matching TRBD1 (5 bases). Germline assignment: CDR1 MNHNY and CDR2 SVGAGI (reference sequence). The CDR3 length is 15 residues. V lost 7 bases to trimming and J lost 4 bases, with 17 bases between them. Here the CDR3 DNA reads TGTGCCAGCACCGAGGGGCCACAGTTTAATCAGCCCCAGCATTTT. As protein: CASTEGPQFNQPQHF.

This clonotype occurred many times. The chain recombines TRBV27 with TRBJ1-1; D unresolved. Per the germline V gene, CDR1 is MNHEY and CDR2 is SMNVEV (reference sequence). The CDR3 length is 13 residues. Trimming stripped 2 bases from V and 1 base from J, with 5 bases between. This chain's CDR3 is CASSLQRNTEAFF. CDR3 DNA: TGTGCCAGCAGTTTACAACGGAACACTGAAGCTTTCTTT.

The chain combines TRBV20-1 with TRBJ2-1, with a possible D match to TRBD1 (7 bases). Trimming cost V 0 bases and J 8 bases, with 20 bases left between them. There are 16 residues in the CDR3. Germline CDR1 is DFQATT and CDR2 is SNEGSKA (reference sequence). This CDR3 reads CSARDQGEALVDEQFF. CDR3 DNA sequence: TGCAGTGCTAGAGATCAGGGGGAGGCATTGGTGGATGAGCAGTTCTTC.

The chain employs TRBV5-6 and TRBJ2-3; D not certain. In germline, CDR1 is SGHDT, CDR2 YYEEEE. The V end was cut by 4 bases, the J end by 7 bases, with 16 bases between. The CDR3 has 14 residues. The CDR3 DNA is TGTGCCAGCAGCGCGGTGCTGCTAGAGCATACGCAGTATTTT. Amino acid sequence: CASSAVLLEHTQYF.

This clonotype was seen only a few times. V is TRBV5-1 and J is TRBJ2-1, with TRBD1 matching 7 bases. The CDR3 sequence is 16 residues long. V was clipped by 4 bases and J by 2 bases; unmatched bases: 9. Germline values: CDR1 SGHRS, CDR2 YFSETQ. Here the CDR3 reads CASSTSYRGTYNEQFF. CDR3 bases: TGCGCCAGCAGCACGAGCTACAGGGGAACCTACAATGAGCAGTTCTTC.

This clonotype has only a few counts. The J gene is TRBJ1-2, the V gene TRBV15, with D possibly being TRBD1 (5 bases). V was clipped by 6 bases and J by 6 bases, with 14 bases between them. The germline V gene has CDR1 LNHNV and CDR2 YYDKDF (reference sequence). This CDR3 contains 13 residues. CDR3: CATSYQETDGYTF. DNA of the CDR3: TGTGCCACCAGTTACCAAGAGACAGATGGCTACACCTTC.

The rearrangement uses TRBV10-3 and TRBJ2-5, with 13 bases identical to TRBD2. The DNA end lines up better with TRBJ2-7; the J call may be wrong. Germline CDR1 ENHRY, CDR2 SYGVKD. This CDR3 has 14 amino acids. The CDR3 loop reads CAIRTSGSRYEQYF. CDR3 nucleotide sequence: TGTGCCATCCGGACTAGCGGGAGCAGGTACGAGCAGTACTTC.

This clonotype was observed a handful of times. The chain combines TRBV7-9 with TRBJ2-7; the D gene is possibly TRBD1 (6 bases). Germline CDR1 reads SEHNR; CDR2 reads FQNEAQ (reference sequence). Trimming pared 5 bases from V and 1 base from J, leaving 24 bases between. The CDR3 loop spans 18 amino acids. CDR3 in amino acids: CASSPRVGTPTDSYEQYF. The CDR3 bases are TGTGCCAGCAGCCCACGAGTCGGGACACCGACCGATTCCTACGAGCAGTACTTC.

This clonotype was seen more than once but under ten times. V gene TRBV5-1 combines with J gene TRBJ2-1; a weak D match, TRBD2 (5 bases). Germline CDR1 SGHRS, CDR2 YFSETQ. V was trimmed by 7 bases and J by 9 bases, leaving 17 bases between them. This CDR3 contains 13 residues. CDR3 protein: CASLQDYGGEQFF. CDR3 coding DNA: TGCGCCAGCCTCCAAGACTACGGCGGTGAGCAGTTCTTC.

The CDR3 spells CASSVGLNQETQYF. The CDR3 nucleotides are TGTGCCAGCAGCGTGGGTCTTAACCAAGAGACCCAGTACTTC. V is TRBV7-3 and J is TRBJ2-5, with D unresolved. Germline V CDR1 and CDR2: SGHTA, FQGTGA. Trimming removed 5 bases at V and 0 bases at J, with 10 bases between. CDR3 size: 14 residues.

This clonotype was counted between two and nine times. V gene TRBV18 combines with J gene TRBJ2-7; 9 bases align to TRBD1. CDR1 and CDR2 (germline): KGHSH, LQKENI. This CDR3 is built from 14 residues. V trimming: 1 base; J trimming: 7 bases; junction bases outside the gene matches: 5. CDR3 loop: CASSPRTGGGEQYF. CDR3 in DNA: TGTGCCAGCTCACCACGAACAGGGGGCGGTGAGCAGTACTTC.

This clonotype has ten or more counts. The J gene is TRBJ2-3, the V gene TRBV27; no firm D call. Germline CDR1 MNHEY, CDR2 SMNVEV (reference sequence). The length of the CDR3 is 12 residues. Trimming stripped 5 bases from V and 6 bases from J, with 9 bases between. CDR3 region: CASSHGSDTQYF. CDR3 nucleotides: TGTGCCAGCAGTCACGGGTCCGATACGCAGTATTTT.

The chain uses TRBV6-1 and TRBJ2-1, with D perhaps TRBD1 or TRBD2 (5 bases each). The J call is in doubt because the DNA end fits TRBJ2-7 better. The CDR3 covers 16 residues. Per the germline V gene, CDR1 is MNHNS and CDR2 is SASEGT. The CDR3 loop reads CASSETWDVFYNEQYF. The CDR3 DNA reads as TGTGCCAGCAGTGAGACCTGGGACGTATTCTACAATGAGCAGTACTTC.

This clonotype has at least ten counts. V and J are TRBV29-1 and TRBJ2-3; D is possibly TRBD1 (5 bases). CDR1 and CDR2 (germline): SQVTM, ANQGSEA. This CDR3 contains 18 residues. Trimming took off 0 bases at V and 4 bases at J, with 23 bases between the two ends. The CDR3 nucleotides read TGCAGCGTTGAAGATAGGGGCTTGAGTTTAAGTTCGGCAGATACGCAGTATTTT. Translation gives CSVEDRGLSLSSADTQYF.

In this sample, this clonotype turned up a few times. The gene calls are TRBV29-1 and TRBJ2-5; D may match TRBD1 or TRBD2 (7 bases each). The CDR3 length is 11 residues. The germline V gene encodes CDR1 SQVTM and CDR2 ANQGSEA. With 3 bases removed from V and 10 bases from J, the gap between germline ends came to 12 bases. DNA for the CDR3: TGCAGCGTTGAGGCAGGGGGGGGCCAGTACTTC. Translating it yields CSVEAGGGQYF.